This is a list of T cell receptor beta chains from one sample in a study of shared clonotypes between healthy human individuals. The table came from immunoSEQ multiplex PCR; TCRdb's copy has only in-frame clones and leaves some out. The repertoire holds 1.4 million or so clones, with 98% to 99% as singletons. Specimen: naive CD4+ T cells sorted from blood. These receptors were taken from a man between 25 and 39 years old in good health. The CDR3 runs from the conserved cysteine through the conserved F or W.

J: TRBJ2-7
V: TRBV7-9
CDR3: CASSFALAGEQYF

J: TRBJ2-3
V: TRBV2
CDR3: CASIREYTDTQYF

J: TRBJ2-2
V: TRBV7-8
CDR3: CASSLVLLAGAFGELFF

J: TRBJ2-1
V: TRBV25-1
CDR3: CASSVPFGEQFF

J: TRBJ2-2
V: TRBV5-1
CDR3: CASSLGPGVTNGELFF

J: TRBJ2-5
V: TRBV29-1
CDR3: CSLGAGRETQYF

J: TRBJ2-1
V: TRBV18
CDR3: CASSRGGSYNEQFF

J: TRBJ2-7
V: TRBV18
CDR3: CASSPGGLEQYF

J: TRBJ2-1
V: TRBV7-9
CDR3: CASSFFSPGEQFF

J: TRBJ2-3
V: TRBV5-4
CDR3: CASSLPPLAGVRDTQYF

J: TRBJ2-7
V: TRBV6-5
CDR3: CASSYSPGDSYEQYF

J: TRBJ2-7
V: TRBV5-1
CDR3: CASSLAHRGWEQYF

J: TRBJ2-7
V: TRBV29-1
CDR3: CSVDMGPGTATNEQYF

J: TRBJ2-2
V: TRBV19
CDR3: CASSFRVLDTGELFF

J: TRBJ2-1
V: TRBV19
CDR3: CATAVRDTGYNEQFF

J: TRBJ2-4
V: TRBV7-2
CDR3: CASSLRPSGSRDIQYF

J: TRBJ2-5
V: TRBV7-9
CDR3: CASSPQRLADQETQYF

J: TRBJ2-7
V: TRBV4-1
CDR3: CASSQQPRLGEQYF

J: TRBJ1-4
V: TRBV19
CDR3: CASSIYRAVNEKLFF

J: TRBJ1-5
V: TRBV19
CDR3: CASRGGRVNSNQPQHF

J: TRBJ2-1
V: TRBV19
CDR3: CASSAGRPSNEQFF

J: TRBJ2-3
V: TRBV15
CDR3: CATSRFPGDTQYF

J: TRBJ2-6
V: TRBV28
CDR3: CASSHGTSGANVLTF

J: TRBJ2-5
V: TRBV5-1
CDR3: CASSAGGGGETQYF

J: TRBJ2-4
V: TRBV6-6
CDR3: CASSINGQGLVIQYF

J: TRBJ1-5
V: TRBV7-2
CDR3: CASSLEPNQPQHF

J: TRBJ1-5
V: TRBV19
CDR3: CASSSPRGIGNQPQHF

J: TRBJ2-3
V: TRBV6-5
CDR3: CASSYGQRDTQYF

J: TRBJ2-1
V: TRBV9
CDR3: CASSGQGAAGEQFF

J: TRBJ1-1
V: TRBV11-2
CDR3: CASSLDGTGGTEAFF

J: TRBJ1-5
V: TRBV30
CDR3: CAWSQDSGSNQPQHF

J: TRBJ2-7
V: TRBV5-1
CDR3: CASRDTGGRIYEQYF

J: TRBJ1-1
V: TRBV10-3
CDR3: CAISRQSGSAFF

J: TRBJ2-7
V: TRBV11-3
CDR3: CASSLDVGPPYEQYF

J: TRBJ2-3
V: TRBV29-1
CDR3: CSVDQGAADTQYF

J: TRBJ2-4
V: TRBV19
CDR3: CASTSLRNIQYF

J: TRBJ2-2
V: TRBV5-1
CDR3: CASSLDQMGAGELFF

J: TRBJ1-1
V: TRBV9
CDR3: CASSVITGKNTEAFF

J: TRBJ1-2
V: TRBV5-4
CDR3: CASSLSGTARPYGYTF

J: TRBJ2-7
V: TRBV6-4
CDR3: CASSEQWGSEQYF

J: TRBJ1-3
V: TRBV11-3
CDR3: CASSSLSGNTIYF

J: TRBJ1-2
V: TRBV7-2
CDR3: CASTLTALNYGYTF

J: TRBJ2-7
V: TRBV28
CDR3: CASSPEALIEQYF

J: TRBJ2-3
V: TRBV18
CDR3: CASSLGQGTDTQYF

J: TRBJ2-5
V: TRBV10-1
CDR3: CASSEGPGRYQETQYF

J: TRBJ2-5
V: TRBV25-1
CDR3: CASSAGLGVLETQYF

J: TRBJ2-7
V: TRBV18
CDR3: CASTLGDPSSYEQYF

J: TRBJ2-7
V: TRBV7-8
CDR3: CASSLSTWVHTSYEQYF

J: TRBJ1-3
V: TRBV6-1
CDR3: CASTDRALAGNTIYF

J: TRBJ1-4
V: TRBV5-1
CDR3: CASSLDGWGNEKLFF

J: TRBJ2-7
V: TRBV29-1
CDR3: CSARGRFAYEQYF

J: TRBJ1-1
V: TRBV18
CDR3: CASSPLQEMNTEAFF

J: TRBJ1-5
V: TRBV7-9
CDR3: CASSLSGGHQPQHF

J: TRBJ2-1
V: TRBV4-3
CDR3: CASSQERGLAGAGNNEQFF

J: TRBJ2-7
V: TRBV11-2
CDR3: CASTPIRDYHEWEQYF